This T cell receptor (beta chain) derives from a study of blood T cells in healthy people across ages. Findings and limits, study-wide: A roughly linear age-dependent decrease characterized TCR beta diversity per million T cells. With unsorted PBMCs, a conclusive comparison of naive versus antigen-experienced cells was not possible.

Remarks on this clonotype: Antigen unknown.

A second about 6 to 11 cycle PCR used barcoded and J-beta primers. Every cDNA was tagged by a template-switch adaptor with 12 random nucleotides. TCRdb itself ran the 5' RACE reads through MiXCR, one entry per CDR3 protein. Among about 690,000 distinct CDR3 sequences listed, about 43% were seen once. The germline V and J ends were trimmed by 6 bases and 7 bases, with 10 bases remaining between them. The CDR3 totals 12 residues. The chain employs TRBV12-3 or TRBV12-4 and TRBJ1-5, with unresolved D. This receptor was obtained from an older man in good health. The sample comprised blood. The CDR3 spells CASRQGGQPQHF. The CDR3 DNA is TGTGCCAGCAGGCAAGGAGGGCAGCCCCAGCATTTT.